The 19 T cell receptor beta chains reported below all come from one sample, sequenced in a study of T cell changes during pregnancy in multiple sclerosis. TCRdb's table, derived via immunoSEQ multiplex PCR, lists solely in-frame clones and lacks some. The sample records 45,000 to 55,000 clones, about 92% being singletons. The input for sequencing was CD4+ T cells from peripheral blood mononuclear cells, taken after pregnancy. The origin of the receptors is a female donor in good health, enrolled as a control in a pregnancy study.

The rearrangement links TRBV15 to TRBJ1-6; TRBD1 might be the D (5 bases). The germline CDR1 and CDR2 sequences are LNHNV and YYDKDF (reference sequence). Trimming removed 1 base from V and 10 bases from J, with 17 bases in between. The CDR3 loop spans 16 amino acids. The CDR3 loop reads CATSRVGRQGGSPLHF. The CDR3 coding sequence is TGTGCCACCAGCAGAGTAGGGCGGCAGGGAGGATCACCCCTCCACTTT.

This chain joins TRBV5-4 and TRBJ1-1; no clear D gene. V was clipped by 5 bases and J by 8 bases, with 22 bases between them. This CDR3 spans 15 amino acids. The germline V gene has CDR1 SGHNT and CDR2 YYREEE (reference sequence). The DNA of the CDR3 is TGTGCCAGCAGTCTGGCAACGGGGATCCGTCTCGAAGCTTTCTTT. This sequence encodes CASSLATGIRLEAFF.

J is TRBJ1-4 and V is TRBV6-4; 8 nucleotides agree with TRBD1. CDR3 length: 13 residues. Trimming cost V 8 bases and J 3 bases; bases outside gene matches: 2. Germline CDR1 and CDR2: MRHNA and SNTAGT. CDR3 sequence reads: CASQGAANEKLFF. CDR3 bases: TGTGCCAGCCAGGGGGCGGCTAATGAAAAACTGTTTTTT.

The CDR3 loop reads CASSLFPGAHSGNTIYF. The CDR3 DNA follows: TGCGCCAGCAGCTTATTCCCAGGGGCCCACTCTGGAAACACCATATATTTT. This chain joins TRBV5-1 and TRBJ1-3, with a possible D match to TRBD1 (6 bases). V lost 2 bases to trimming and J lost 0 bases, with 15 bases between them. In germline, CDR1 is SGHRS, CDR2 YFSETQ. The CDR3 has 17 residues.

The chain combines TRBV4-1 with TRBJ2-7; D possibly corresponds to TRBD1 (6 bases). The V gene's germline CDR1 is MGHRA and CDR2 YSYEKL. Trimming removed 5 bases at V and 3 bases at J, with 17 bases between. The length of the CDR3 is 15 residues. CDR3 bases: TGCGCCAGCAGCACCCTCCGGGACACTGTCTACGAGCAGTACTTC. Translating gives CASSTLRDTVYEQYF.

The rearrangement joins TRBV7-2 to TRBJ2-5; D is ambiguous. The V end lost 1 base, the J end lost 0 bases, and 6 bases lay between the germline ends. CDR3 length: 14 amino acids. CDR1 SGHTA and CDR2 FQGNSA come from the germline V gene. The CDR3 here is CASSLGAYQETQYF. CDR3 in DNA: TGTGCCAGCAGCTTAGGGGCGTACCAAGAGACCCAGTACTTC.

The J gene is TRBJ2-7, the V gene TRBV9, with 7 bases that match TRBD1. This CDR3 spans 15 amino acids. V trimming: 4 bases; J trimming: 1 base; junction bases outside the gene matches: 8. Germline-derived CDR1 and CDR2 are SGDLS and YYNGEE. The CDR3 bases are TGTGCCAGCAGCCCACAACCGGGACAGTCCTACGAGCAGTACTTC. It is translated as CASSPQPGQSYEQYF.

The chain links TRBV5-1 to TRBJ1-1; maybe TRBD1 (6 bases). Trimming cost V 0 bases and J 5 bases, with 17 bases left between them. The CDR3 is 16 residues long. Germline V gene data show CDR1 as SGHRS and CDR2 as YFSETQ. The CDR3 protein is CASSLAGLGGRTEAFF. The DNA for the CDR3 is TGCGCCAGCAGCTTGGCCGGTCTTGGGGGCAGGACTGAAGCTTTCTTT.

The rearrangement links TRBV28 to TRBJ2-7; 9 positions agree with TRBD2. V was clipped by 3 bases and J by 5 bases; unmatched bases: 5. Looked up from germline, CDR1 is MDHEN and CDR2 is SYDVKM. The CDR3 totals 14 residues. The CDR3 DNA reads TGTGCCAGCAGTTTGGCGGGGGGGCGCAACGAGCAGTACTTC. Translated: CASSLAGGRNEQYF.

This rearrangement joins TRBV6-5 to TRBJ1-1; TRBD1 aligns across 7 bases. The CDR3 length is 14 residues. Trimming took 8 bases from V and 4 from J; bases not matched to a gene: 10. Germline V lookup: CDR1 MNHEY, CDR2 SVGAGI. The CDR3 nucleotides read TGTGCCAGCGGGTCGACAGGGACGAGCACTGAAGCTTTCTTT. This encodes CASGSTGTSTEAFF.

The J gene is TRBJ1-4, the V gene TRBV7-9; D remains unclear. The V gene lost 3 bases and the J gene lost 9 bases, with 5 bases spanning the gap. CDR1 and CDR2 from the germline V gene are SEHNR and FQNEAQ (reference sequence). The CDR3 is 11 amino acids. In nucleotides, the CDR3 is TGTGCCAGCAGCTTGGGCAAAAAACTGTTTTTT. It is translated as CASSLGKKLFF.

The V and J genes are TRBV5-6 and TRBJ2-1; 9 nucleotides match TRBD1. V was pared by 1 base and J by 4 bases, with 3 bases of the junction left unmatched. This CDR3 region has 15 residues. Germline assignment: CDR1 SGHDT and CDR2 YYEEEE. The CDR3 region has the DNA TGTGCCAGCAGCTTGAATGGACAGGGGTACAATGAGCAGTTCTTC. Its protein product is CASSLNGQGYNEQFF.

The rearrangement links TRBV27 to TRBJ1-6; 9 bases fit TRBD1. CDR3 length: 15 amino acids. Losses at the gene ends were 6 bases for V and 9 bases for J; bases not matched to a gene: 9. Germline-derived CDR1 and CDR2 are MNHEY and SMNVEV (reference sequence). The CDR3 loop is CASRYTGTGSSPLHF. The CDR3 region has the DNA TGTGCCAGCAGGTATACCGGGACAGGGAGTTCACCCCTCCACTTT.

The chain joins TRBV7-8 to TRBJ2-7; TRBD1 matches at 7 bases. CDR1 and CDR2 (germline): SGHVS, FQNEAQ. V lost 5 bases and J lost 4; bases outside the gene matches: 5. This CDR3 region has 13 residues. CDR3 bases: TGTGCCAGCAGCCCCGGGACAGATTACGAGCAGTACTTC. This gives the protein CASSPGTDYEQYF.

The chain carries TRBV7-3 and TRBJ2-7; a weak D match, TRBD1 (5 bases). CDR1 and CDR2 from the germline V gene are SGHTA and FQGTGA. The CDR3 has 14 amino acids. Trimming removed 5 bases from V and 6 bases from J, with 17 bases in between. The CDR3 region has the DNA TGTGCCAGCAGCCCCCAGGGTTCCCGCGGCGAGCAGTACTTC. Protein product: CASSPQGSRGEQYF.

This chain uses TRBV2 with TRBJ1-5, with 7 bases identical to TRBD1. Germline V CDR1 and CDR2: SNHLY, FYNNEI. Trimming removed 5 bases from V and 4 bases from J; junction bases left unmatched: 2. The CDR3 covers 13 residues. The CDR3 DNA reads TGTGCCAGCAGTTACAGGGGTAATCAGCCCCAGCATTTT. Its protein product is CASSYRGNQPQHF.

The chain carries TRBV7-2 and TRBJ1-5, with 7 bases identical to TRBD1. The CDR3 length is 16 residues. Looked up from germline, CDR1 is SGHTA and CDR2 is FQGNSA. With 1 base clipped from V and 7 bases from J, the junction kept 10 bases outside the gene matches. Written as DNA, the CDR3 is TGTGCCAGCAGCTTAGAAACCACAGGGGCAGGGCAGCCCCAGCATTTT. Its translation: CASSLETTGAGQPQHF.

J is TRBJ2-3 and V is TRBV28; no clear D gene. The germline CDR1 and CDR2 sequences are MDHEN and SYDVKM. Trimming stripped 4 bases from V and 3 bases from J, with 2 bases between. This CDR3 spans 11 amino acids. CDR3 residues: CASSSTDTQYF. The CDR3 DNA reads as TGTGCCAGCAGTTCGACAGATACGCAGTATTTT.

The CDR3: CASRSGLNNEQFF. In DNA form, the CDR3 reads TGTGCCAGCAGGTCGGGACTCAACAATGAGCAGTTCTTC. The V and J genes are TRBV7-2 and TRBJ2-1; D perhaps matches TRBD2 (6 bases). Deletions cut 6 bases from V and 5 bases from J, with 11 bases between. The CDR3 consists of 13 residues. From germline, CDR1 is SGHTA and CDR2 FQGNSA. Supplemented by reference TRBV7-2 and TRBJ2-1, the full variable domain reads GAGVSQSPSNKVTEKGKDVELRCDPISGHTALYWYRQSLGQGLEFLIYFQGNSAPDKSGLPSDRFSAERTGGSVSTLTIQRTQQEDSAVYLCASRSGLNNEQFFGPGTRLTVL.